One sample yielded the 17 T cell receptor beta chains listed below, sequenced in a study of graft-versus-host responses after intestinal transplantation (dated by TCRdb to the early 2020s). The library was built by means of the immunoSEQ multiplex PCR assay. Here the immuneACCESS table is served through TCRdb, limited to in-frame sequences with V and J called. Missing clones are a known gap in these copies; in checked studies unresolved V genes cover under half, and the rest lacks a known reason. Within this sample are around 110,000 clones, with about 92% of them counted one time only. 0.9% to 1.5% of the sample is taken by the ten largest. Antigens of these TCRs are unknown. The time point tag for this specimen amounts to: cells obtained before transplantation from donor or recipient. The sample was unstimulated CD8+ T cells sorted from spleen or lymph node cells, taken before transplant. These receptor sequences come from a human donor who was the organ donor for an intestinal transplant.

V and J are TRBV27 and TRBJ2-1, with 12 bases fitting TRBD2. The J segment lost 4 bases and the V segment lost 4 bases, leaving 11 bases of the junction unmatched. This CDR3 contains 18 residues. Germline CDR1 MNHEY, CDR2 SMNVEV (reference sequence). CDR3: CASSSNRQLAGGYNEQFF. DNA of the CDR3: TGTGCCAGCAGTTCCAACCGTCAACTAGCGGGAGGTTACAATGAGCAGTTCTTC.

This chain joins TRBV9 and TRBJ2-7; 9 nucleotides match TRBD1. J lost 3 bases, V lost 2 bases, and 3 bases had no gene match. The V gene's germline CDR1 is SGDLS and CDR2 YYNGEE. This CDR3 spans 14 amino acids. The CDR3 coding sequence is TGTGCCAGCAGCGTTGGACAGGGGCTCTACGAGCAGTACTTC. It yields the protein CASSVGQGLYEQYF.

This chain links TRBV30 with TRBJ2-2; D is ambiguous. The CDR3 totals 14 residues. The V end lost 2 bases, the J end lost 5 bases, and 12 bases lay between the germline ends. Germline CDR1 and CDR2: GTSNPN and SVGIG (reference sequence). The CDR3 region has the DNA TGTGCCTGGAGTAACGACTTTGGGACCGGGGAGCTGTTTTTT. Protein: CAWSNDFGTGELFF.

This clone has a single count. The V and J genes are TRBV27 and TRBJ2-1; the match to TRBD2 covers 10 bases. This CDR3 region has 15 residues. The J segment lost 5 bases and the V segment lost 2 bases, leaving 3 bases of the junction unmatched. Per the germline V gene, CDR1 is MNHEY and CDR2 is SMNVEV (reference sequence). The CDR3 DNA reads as TGTGCCAGCAGTTTAACTAGCGGGATCCACAATGAGCAGTTCTTC. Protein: CASSLTSGIHNEQFF.

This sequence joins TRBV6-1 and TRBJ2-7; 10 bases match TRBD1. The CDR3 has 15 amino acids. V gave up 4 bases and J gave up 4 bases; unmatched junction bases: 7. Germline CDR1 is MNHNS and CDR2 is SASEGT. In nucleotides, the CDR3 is TGTGCCAGCAGTGGTCGACAGGGGGCCTGGTACGAGCAGTACTTC. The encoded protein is CASSGRQGAWYEQYF.

Here the CDR3 reads CASSLDPRDEQFF. The DNA for the CDR3 is TGTGCCAGCAGCTTAGACCCTCGGGATGAGCAGTTCTTC. The V and J genes are TRBV7-9 and TRBJ2-1; D is unresolved. This CDR3 is built from 13 residues. Trimming removed 1 base at V and 8 bases at J, with 9 bases between. Germline CDR1 SEHNR, CDR2 FQNEAQ (reference sequence).

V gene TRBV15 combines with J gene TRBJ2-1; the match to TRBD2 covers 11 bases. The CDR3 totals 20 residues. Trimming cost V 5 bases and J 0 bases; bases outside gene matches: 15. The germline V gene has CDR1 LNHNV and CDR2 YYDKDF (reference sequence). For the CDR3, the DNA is TGTGCCACCAGCCCACGGTCAATCGGACTAGCGGGCGTCTCCTACAATGAGCAGTTCTTC. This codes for CATSPRSIGLAGVSYNEQFF.

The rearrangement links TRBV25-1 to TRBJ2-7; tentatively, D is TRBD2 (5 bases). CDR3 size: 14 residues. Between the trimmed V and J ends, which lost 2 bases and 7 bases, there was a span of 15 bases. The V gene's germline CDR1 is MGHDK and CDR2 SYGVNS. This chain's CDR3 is CASSEGSPPGEQYF. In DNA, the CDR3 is TGTGCCAGCAGTGAAGGCAGTCCCCCGGGGGAGCAGTACTTC.

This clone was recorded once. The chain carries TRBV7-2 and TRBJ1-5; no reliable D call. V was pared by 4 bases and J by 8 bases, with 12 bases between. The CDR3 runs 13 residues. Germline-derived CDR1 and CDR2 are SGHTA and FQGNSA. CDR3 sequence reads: CASSSSNIEPQHF. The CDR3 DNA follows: TGTGCCAGCAGCTCAAGTAACATTGAGCCCCAGCATTTT.

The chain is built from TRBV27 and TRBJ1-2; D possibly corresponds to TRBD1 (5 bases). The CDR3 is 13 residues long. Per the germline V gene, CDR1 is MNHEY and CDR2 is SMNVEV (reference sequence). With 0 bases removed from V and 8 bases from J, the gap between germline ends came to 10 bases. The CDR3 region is CASSLSWRDGYTF. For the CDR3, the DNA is TGTGCCAGCAGTTTATCATGGAGGGACGGCTACACCTTC.

The CDR3 nucleotides are TGTGCCAGCAGTTTTAGCGGGAGCTCCTACGAGCAGTACTTC. Protein product: CASSFSGSSYEQYF. The V and J genes are TRBV27 and TRBJ2-7, with 9 positions matching TRBD2. J gave up 0 bases and V 3 bases, and 0 bases lay outside the gene matches. The CDR3 loop spans 14 amino acids. Per the germline V gene, CDR1 is MNHEY and CDR2 is SMNVEV (reference sequence).

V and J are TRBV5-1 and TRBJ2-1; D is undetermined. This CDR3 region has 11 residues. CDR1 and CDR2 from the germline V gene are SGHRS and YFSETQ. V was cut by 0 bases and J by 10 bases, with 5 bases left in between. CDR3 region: CASSLGREQFF. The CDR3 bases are TGCGCCAGCAGCTTGGGACGCGAGCAGTTCTTC.

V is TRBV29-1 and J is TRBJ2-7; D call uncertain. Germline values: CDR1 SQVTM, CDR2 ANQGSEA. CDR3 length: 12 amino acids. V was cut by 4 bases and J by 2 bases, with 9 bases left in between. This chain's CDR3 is CSVVTDTYEQYF. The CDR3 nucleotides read TGCAGCGTTGTCACAGACACCTACGAGCAGTACTTC.

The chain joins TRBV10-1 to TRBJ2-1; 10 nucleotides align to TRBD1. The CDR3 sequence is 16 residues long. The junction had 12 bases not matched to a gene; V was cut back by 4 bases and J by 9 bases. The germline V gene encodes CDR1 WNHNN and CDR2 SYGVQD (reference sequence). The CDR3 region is CASSGGTGDMLGEQFF. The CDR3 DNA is TGCGCCAGCAGTGGGGGGACAGGGGATATGTTAGGTGAGCAGTTCTTC.

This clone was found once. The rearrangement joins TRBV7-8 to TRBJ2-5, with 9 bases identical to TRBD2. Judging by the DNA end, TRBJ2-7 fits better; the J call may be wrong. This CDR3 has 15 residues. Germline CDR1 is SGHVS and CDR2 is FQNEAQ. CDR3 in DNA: TGTGCCAGCAGCTCTCGGGTAGCGGGAGCTAGCGAGCAGTACTTC. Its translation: CASSSRVAGASEQYF.

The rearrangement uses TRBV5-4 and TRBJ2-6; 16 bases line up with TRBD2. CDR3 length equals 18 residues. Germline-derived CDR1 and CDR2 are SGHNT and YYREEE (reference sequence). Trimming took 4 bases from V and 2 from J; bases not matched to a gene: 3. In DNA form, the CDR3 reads TGTGCCAGCAGCGGGGGACTAGCGGGAGGGCCTGGGGCCAACGTCCTGACTTTC. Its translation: CASSGGLAGGPGANVLTF.

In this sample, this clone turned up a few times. CDR3 nucleotides: TGCGCCAGCAGCCAAGGGCGGGGTTTTGGTGAAAAACTGTTTTTT. Protein sequence: CASSQGRGFGEKLFF. The chain employs TRBV4-3 and TRBJ1-4, with D hard to call. Germline values: CDR1 LGHNA, CDR2 YSLEER. With 1 base removed from V and 7 bases from J, the gap between germline ends came to 13 bases. This CDR3 contains 15 residues.